This TCR beta chain comes out of a study of cytomegalovirus exposure and HLA in healthy donors. Study outcomes and limitations: Both high specificity and high sensitivity reportedly marked the classifier's diagnosis of cytomegalovirus status. Being productive about 87% or about 30% of the time was typical of most TCR beta V segments in an earlier analysis. Common viral pathogens (according to a later analysis) appeared linked to several of the most significant clusters. Some V segments (TRBV6-2 and TRBV6-3 among them) were excluded as indistinguishable.

Both 60 Vbeta primers and 13 Jbeta primers went into the PCR. Generated by immunoSEQ multiplex PCR, the TCRdb table keeps only in-frame clones and is missing some. In all, the sample yields fewer than 150,000 clones. With V trimmed by 4 bases and J by 1 base, 3 bases remained unmatched. Germline values: CDR1 SGHAT, CDR2 FQNNGV. This CDR3 has 14 residues. A remark on this clone: Its matching antigen is unknown.

The sequence derives from a middle-aged man in good health and CMV-seronegative. V is TRBV11-2 and J is TRBJ2-5; 7 bases agree with TRBD1. Sequenced material: PBMCs. As DNA, the CDR3 is TGTGCCAGCAGCTACCGGACAGGCCAAGAGACCCAGTACTTC. This sequence encodes CASSYRTGQETQYF. The entire variable domain, with the rest obtained from reference TRBV11-2 and TRBJ2-5, is as follows: EAGVAQSPRYKIIEKRQSVAFWCNPISGHATLYWYQQILGQGPKLLIQFQNNGVVDDSQLPKDRFSAERLKGVDSTLKIQPAKLEDSAVYLCASSYRTGQETQYFGPGTRLLVL.